Listed below are T cell receptor beta chains from one sample, sequenced in a study of OX40 agonist ivuxolimab in advanced cancers. Assay: immunoSEQ multiplex PCR; the TCRdb copy retains only in-frame clones and omits some. The sample lists 70,000 or so clones, 90% occurring once. This specimen was CD4+ or CD8+ T cells sorted from blood, taken in a trial of the OX40 agonist ivuxolimab. The source of these receptors is an adult with an advanced solid tumor such as melanoma, head and neck, liver or kidney cancer. The CDR3 runs from the conserved cysteine through the conserved F or W. The D gene is left open where the match is weak. Clone sizes are given selectively: once, few, many, or a class where the clone is expanded.

d_gene: TRBD2
j_gene: TRBJ2-7
abundance: once
v_gene: TRBV28
len: 20
CDR3aa: CASSFSLRTSGTSGRDEQYF
CDR3nt: TGTGCCAGCAGTTTTTCGCTTAGGACATCCGGGACTAGCGGGAGGGACGAGCAGTACTTC

d_gene: TRBD1
j_gene: TRBJ1-5
abundance: once
v_gene: TRBV7-9
len: 16
CDR3aa: CASSLAGTAKNQPQHF
CDR3nt: TGTGCCAGCAGCTTAGCGGGGACAGCGAAAAATCAGCCCCAGCATTTT

d_gene: TRBD2
j_gene: TRBJ2-3
abundance: NA
v_gene: TRBV27
len: 16
CDR3aa: CASRSPSRSSGNTQYF
CDR3nt: TGTGCCAGCAGATCCCCATCCCGAAGTAGCGGGAATACGCAGTATTTT

d_gene: NA
j_gene: TRBJ1-1
abundance: NA
v_gene: TRBV11-3
len: 13
CDR3aa: CASTPGAHTEAFF
CDR3nt: TGTGCCAGCACCCCCGGGGCGCACACTGAAGCTTTCTTT

d_gene: TRBD2
j_gene: TRBJ2-1
abundance: NA
v_gene: TRBV5-4
len: 14
CDR3aa: CASSPSGGRYEQFF
CDR3nt: TGTGCCAGCAGCCCGAGCGGCGGGAGATATGAGCAGTTCTTC

d_gene: TRBD1
j_gene: TRBJ2-7
abundance: NA
v_gene: TRBV5-6
len: 16
CDR3aa: CASSLAWGTGGYEQYF
CDR3nt: TGTGCCAGCAGCTTGGCTTGGGGGACAGGGGGCTACGAGCAGTACTTC

d_gene: NA
j_gene: TRBJ2-5
abundance: NA
v_gene: TRBV5-6
len: 16
CDR3aa: CASSSLLKRAQETQYF
CDR3nt: TGTGCCAGCAGCTCACTCCTTAAGCGGGCGCAAGAGACCCAGTACTTC

d_gene: NA
j_gene: TRBJ1-3
abundance: NA
v_gene: TRBV27
len: 14
CDR3aa: CASSFGGSGNTIYF
CDR3nt: TGTGCCAGCAGTTTTGGGGGTTCTGGAAACACCATATATTTT

d_gene: NA
j_gene: TRBJ2-7
abundance: NA
v_gene: TRBV7-9
len: 13
CDR3aa: CASSRATPYEQYF
CDR3nt: TGTGCCAGCAGCCGTGCGACCCCCTACGAGCAGTACTTC

d_gene: NA
j_gene: TRBJ1-1
abundance: NA
v_gene: TRBV28
len: 16
CDR3aa: CASNPSPGAGSTEAFF
CDR3nt: TGTGCCAGCAATCCAAGTCCAGGGGCGGGCAGCACTGAAGCTTTCTTT

d_gene: TRBD2
j_gene: TRBJ2-5
abundance: NA
v_gene: TRBV7-2
len: 15
CDR3aa: CASSLGSGSQETQYF
CDR3nt: TGTGCCAGCAGCTTAGGAAGCGGGAGCCAGGAGACCCAGTACTTC

d_gene: NA
j_gene: TRBJ2-6
abundance: NA
v_gene: TRBV18
len: 15
CDR3aa: CASSRTGAGANVLTF
CDR3nt: TGTGCCAGCTCACGAACAGGAGCTGGGGCCAACGTCCTGACTTTC

d_gene: NA
j_gene: TRBJ2-2
abundance: NA
v_gene: TRBV9
len: 15
CDR3aa: CASSDRATNTGELFF
CDR3nt: TGTGCCAGCAGCGACAGGGCTACGAACACCGGGGAGCTGTTTTTT

d_gene: NA
j_gene: TRBJ2-7
abundance: NA
v_gene: TRBV5-8
len: 13
CDR3aa: CASRDSWSYEQYF
CDR3nt: TGTGCCAGCAGGGACTCGTGGTCCTACGAGCAGTACTTC

d_gene: NA
j_gene: TRBJ2-5
abundance: NA
v_gene: TRBV6-1
len: 13
CDR3aa: CASRPTGSETQYF
CDR3nt: TGTGCCAGCAGGCCGACAGGCTCCGAGACCCAGTACTTC

d_gene: NA
j_gene: TRBJ2-5
abundance: NA
v_gene: TRBV11-2
len: 14
CDR3aa: CASSLFRGKETQYF
CDR3nt: TGTGCCAGCAGCTTATTTAGAGGGAAAGAGACCCAGTACTTC

d_gene: TRBD1
j_gene: TRBJ1-5
abundance: NA
v_gene: TRBV10-3
len: 15
CDR3aa: CAISEGQGSRWPQHF
CDR3nt: TGTGCCATCAGTGAAGGACAGGGGTCCCGGTGGCCCCAGCATTTT

d_gene: NA
j_gene: TRBJ2-2
abundance: NA
v_gene: TRBV5-1
len: 14
CDR3aa: CASSLVQDPGELFF
CDR3nt: TGCGCCAGCAGCTTGGTACAGGATCCCGGGGAGCTGTTTTTT

d_gene: TRBD1
j_gene: TRBJ1-5
abundance: NA
v_gene: TRBV7-2
len: 15
CDR3aa: CASSLGTGGLQPQHF
CDR3nt: TGTGCCAGCAGCTTAGGGACAGGGGGCCTTCAGCCCCAGCATTTT

d_gene: NA
j_gene: TRBJ2-7
abundance: NA
v_gene: TRBV7-8
len: 13
CDR3aa: CASSLLTVSEQYF
CDR3nt: TGTGCCAGCAGCTTACTCACAGTGAGTGAGCAGTACTTC

d_gene: NA
j_gene: TRBJ1-1
abundance: NA
v_gene: TRBV6-6
len: 14
CDR3aa: CASSYSGGITEAFF
CDR3nt: TGTGCCAGCAGTTACTCAGGGGGGATCACTGAAGCTTTCTTT

d_gene: NA
j_gene: TRBJ2-5
abundance: NA
v_gene: TRBV7-2
len: 15
CDR3aa: CASSLDGRETETQYF
CDR3nt: TGTGCCAGCAGCCTGGACGGCAGGGAGACAGAGACCCAGTACTTC

d_gene: TRBD2
j_gene: TRBJ2-5
abundance: NA
v_gene: TRBV11-3
len: 15
CDR3aa: CASSFAGDVGKTQYF
CDR3nt: TGTGCCAGCAGCTTCGCGGGAGATGTTGGGAAGACCCAGTACTTC

d_gene: NA
j_gene: TRBJ1-1
abundance: NA
v_gene: TRBV28
len: 13
CDR3aa: CASSNRWNTEAFF
CDR3nt: TGTGCCAGCAGCAACAGGTGGAACACTGAAGCTTTCTTT

d_gene: NA
j_gene: TRBJ1-5
abundance: NA
v_gene: TRBV7-8
len: 14
CDR3aa: CASSLTGSGQPQHF
CDR3nt: TGTGCCAGCAGCCTAACAGGGTCTGGACAGCCCCAGCATTTT

d_gene: NA
j_gene: TRBJ1-3
abundance: NA
v_gene: TRBV14
len: 14
CDR3aa: CASSQGQIGNTIYF
CDR3nt: TGTGCCAGCAGCCAAGGACAGATTGGAAACACCATATATTTT

d_gene: NA
j_gene: TRBJ2-7
abundance: many
v_gene: TRBV7-6
len: 12
CDR3aa: CASEGESHEQYF
CDR3nt: TGTGCCAGCGAGGGGGAGTCCCACGAGCAGTACTTC

d_gene: TRBD2
j_gene: TRBJ2-2
abundance: NA
v_gene: TRBV7-3
len: 16
CDR3aa: CASSLLLAGVTGELFF
CDR3nt: TGTGCCAGCAGCTTATTGCTAGCGGGAGTTACCGGGGAGCTGTTTTTT

d_gene: NA
j_gene: TRBJ2-2
abundance: NA
v_gene: TRBV19
len: 14
CDR3aa: CASNPQLGTGELFF
CDR3nt: TGTGCCAGTAACCCTCAGCTCGGCACCGGGGAGCTGTTTTTT

d_gene: TRBD1
j_gene: TRBJ2-5
abundance: NA
v_gene: TRBV7-2
len: 14
CDR3aa: CASSWDRPSGTQYF
CDR3nt: TGTGCCAGCAGCTGGGACAGGCCCAGCGGGACCCAGTACTTC

d_gene: NA
j_gene: TRBJ1-2
abundance: NA
v_gene: TRBV6-5
len: 14
CDR3aa: CATSRDRYNYGYTF
CDR3nt: TGTGCCACCTCCCGGGACCGATATAACTATGGCTACACCTTC

d_gene: NA
j_gene: TRBJ2-7
abundance: few
v_gene: TRBV5-1
len: 13
CDR3aa: CASSTKQESEQYF
CDR3nt: TGCGCCAGCAGCACCAAACAGGAGTCCGAGCAGTACTTC

d_gene: TRBD2
j_gene: TRBJ2-1
abundance: NA
v_gene: TRBV7-6
len: 13
CDR3aa: CASSRSGRNEQFF
CDR3nt: TGTGCCAGCAGCCGTAGCGGGAGGAATGAGCAGTTCTTC

d_gene: NA
j_gene: TRBJ2-7
abundance: few
v_gene: TRBV10-3
len: 12
CDR3aa: CAISPVVGEQYF
CDR3nt: TGTGCCATCAGCCCGGTCGTCGGCGAGCAGTACTTC

d_gene: NA
j_gene: TRBJ2-5
abundance: NA
v_gene: TRBV21-1
len: 13
CDR3aa: CASSKRVQETQYF
CDR3nt: TGTGCCAGCAGCAAGCGGGTCCAAGAGACCCAGTACTTC

d_gene: TRBD2
j_gene: TRBJ2-1
abundance: NA
v_gene: TRBV7-2
len: 14
CDR3aa: CASSTSGSYNEQFF
CDR3nt: TGTGCCAGCAGCACTAGCGGGAGTTACAATGAGCAGTTCTTC

d_gene: NA
j_gene: TRBJ2-5
abundance: NA
v_gene: TRBV14
len: 15
CDR3aa: CASSQRPWGVETQYF
CDR3nt: TGTGCCAGCAGCCAAAGGCCTTGGGGCGTAGAGACCCAGTACTTC

d_gene: NA
j_gene: TRBJ2-7
abundance: NA
v_gene: TRBV6-5
len: 14
CDR3aa: CASVKSLGAYEQYF
CDR3nt: TGTGCTTCAGTTAAGTCCCTCGGTGCCTACGAGCAGTACTTC

d_gene: NA
j_gene: TRBJ1-5
abundance: NA
v_gene: TRBV28
len: 13
CDR3aa: CASSLSADQPQHF
CDR3nt: TGTGCCAGCAGTTTATCCGCGGATCAGCCCCAGCATTTT

d_gene: NA
j_gene: TRBJ2-7
abundance: NA
v_gene: TRBV7-2
len: 13
CDR3aa: CASSSYRDHEQYF
CDR3nt: TGTGCCAGCAGCTCCTACAGGGACCACGAGCAGTACTTC

d_gene: NA
j_gene: TRBJ2-7
abundance: NA
v_gene: TRBV21-1
len: 13
CDR3aa: CASSPREAWGQYF
CDR3nt: TGTGCCAGCAGCCCCCGTGAAGCGTGGGGGCAGTACTTC

d_gene: TRBD2
j_gene: TRBJ2-1
abundance: NA
v_gene: TRBV4-1
len: 14
CDR3aa: CASSPLGRGHEQFF
CDR3nt: TGCGCCAGCAGCCCCCTGGGGAGGGGACATGAGCAGTTCTTC

d_gene: NA
j_gene: TRBJ2-2
abundance: NA
v_gene: TRBV18
len: 18
CDR3aa: CASSPQIPPKINTGELFF
CDR3nt: TGTGCCAGCTCACCTCAAATTCCTCCCAAGATTAACACCGGGGAGCTGTTTTTT